These T cell receptor beta chains were read from a single sample in a study of blood T cell repertoires in COVID-19. TCRdb keeps only in-frame clones here, not all; method: immunoSEQ multiplex PCR. Among 85,000 to 130,000 clones, roughly 90% were seen once, and the ten largest hold around 5.7%. The source material was peripheral blood. The receptors here all came from an older man with acute or convalescent COVID-19. CDR3s include the opening cysteine and the closing phenylalanine or tryptophan. The order of the fields is V gene, CDR3 protein.

TRBV6-5	CASRRQGANEQYF
TRBV19	CASSIAGEPNYGYTF
TRBV30	CAWSDGQGLNYGYTF
TRBV4-1	CASSQDRRTGHYEQYF
TRBV2	CASRDDSHYGYTF
TRBV7-9	CASSLELTGYGYTF
TRBV11-3	CASSLGFLGSVGYNEQFF
TRBV15	CATSRVNLGGDTQYF
TRBV21-1	CASSSSYLRPPYEQYF
TRBV27	CASSSWRGSNQPQHF
TRBV28	CASSPWASGTPGYEQYF
TRBV9	CASSPGTGEAFF
TRBV10-1	CASSSSGGGETQYF
TRBV14	CASSQVIQGGNAAFF
TRBV2	CASSGQGGRMNTEAFF
TRBV24-1	CATSDKGTTHRGTTYNEQFF
TRBV5-1	CASRLDTASNQPQHF
TRBV24-1	CATSEYGTGLETQYF
TRBV5-4	CASSLKTGDEKLFF